This TCR beta chain is from a study of blood T cell repertoires in COVID-19. Study-level information: Acute and convalescent COVID-19 samples came from the United States, Italy and Spain. PBMCs, B-cell-depleted T cells, or T cells provided the cDNA or gDNA that made up the material.

Everyone who took part was roughly 18 to 100 years old, and they came from over 20 US areas. Clinical history reported by participants formed the basis on which cohorts were assigned. Libraries were prepared by immunoSEQ multiplex PCR; TCRdb keeps only in-frame clonotypes and omits some of them. The repertoire holds roughly 230,000 clones, with 84% as singletons. Losses at the gene ends were 4 bases for V and 0 bases for J; bases not matched to a gene: 11. CDR3 length equals 18 residues. The germline V gene has CDR1 LGHNT and CDR2 FRNRAP. This TCR was sampled from a man aged 45-65 years who had recovered from COVID-19. This chain uses TRBV12-5 with TRBJ1-5; 8 nucleotides match TRBD1. Sequencing input: PBMCs or T cells enriched from blood (not recorded which). The CDR3 protein is CASGSKLTGADSNQPQHF. In nucleotides, the CDR3 is TGTGCTAGTGGTTCCAAACTGACAGGGGCGGATAGCAATCAGCCCCAGCATTTT. The variable domain in full, with the rest retrieved from reference TRBV12-5 and TRBJ1-5, is DARVTQTPRHKVTEMGQEVTMRCQPILGHNTVFWYRQTMMQGLELLAYFRNRAPLDDSGMPKDRFSAEMPDATLATLKIQPSEPRDSAVYFCASGSKLTGADSNQPQHFGDGTRLSIL.